The 9 T cell receptor beta chains reported below all come from one sample, sequenced in a study of post-analysis software for immune sequencing data. Study outcomes and limitations: Compared with controls, patients had more of 4 to 6 TRBV segments, including TRBV5-6, TRBV5-1 and TRBV20-1.

Built from TCR beta cDNA, the libraries had unique molecular identifiers in them. MiXCR, applied by TCRdb to the PCR reads, yields one record per CDR3 protein. The table lists 150,000 to 200,000 distinct CDR3 sequences, about 29% of them singletons. Their antigens are not known. The sequenced material came from blood. The receptors were gathered from a girl under 18 with multiple sclerosis.

Turning to this clonotype: This sequence may be a read error, since a much larger clone differs from it by one base. The V call is TRBV20-1, the J call TRBJ2-5; 7 bases line up with TRBD2. Looked up from germline, CDR1 is DFQATT and CDR2 is SNEGSKA (reference sequence). This CDR3 region has 12 residues. The CDR3 loop is CSAGLVLETRYF. Written as DNA, the CDR3 is TGCAGTGCTGGACTAGTCTTGGAGACCCGGTACTTC.

This clonotype was seen many times. The gene calls are TRBV6-5 and TRBJ2-5, with no clear D. V was shortened by 0 bases and J by 2 bases, with 10 bases between the two germline ends. In germline, CDR1 is MNHEY, CDR2 SVGAGI. This CDR3 has 15 residues. DNA of the CDR3: TGTGCCAGCAGTTACTCGGGGTTGGAGCAAGAGACCCAGTACTTC. This sequence encodes CASSYSGLEQETQYF.

On this clonotype: One base away lies a much larger clone, so this may be a sequencing read error. The rearrangement joins TRBV2 to TRBJ2-5; D is undetermined. The CDR3 consists of 11 residues. Germline loops: CDR1 SNHLY, CDR2 FYNNEI. Trimming shortened V by 6 bases and J by 4 bases, and 6 bases separated the two germline ends. As DNA, the CDR3 is TGTGCCAGCAGGGCTGGAGAGACCCAGTACTTC. Protein sequence: CASRAGETQYF.

Concerning this clonotype: This clone may be a read error of a much larger clone one base away. The rearrangement uses TRBV20-1 and TRBJ2-3; unclear D gene. Trimming removed 5 bases from V and 3 bases from J, with 3 bases in between. This CDR3 contains 10 residues. Germline-derived CDR1 and CDR2 are DFQATT and SNEGSKA (reference sequence). The CDR3 protein is CSALTDTQYF. The CDR3 DNA sequence: TGCAGTGCTTTGACAGATACGCAGTATTTT.

The chain links TRBV20-1 to TRBJ2-1, with TRBD1 matching 8 bases. The CDR3 sequence is 15 residues long. Trimming took 3 bases from V and 4 from J; bases not matched to a gene: 8. Germline lookup yields CDR1 DFQATT and CDR2 SNEGSKA (reference sequence). CDR3 in amino acids: CSASPLQGGYNEQFF. As DNA, the CDR3 is TGCAGTGCTAGCCCATTACAGGGGGGATACAATGAGCAGTTCTTC.

The chain uses TRBV20-1 and TRBJ2-5; TRBD2 agrees at 8 bases. The DNA end favors TRBJ2-7, so the J call may be wrong. The CDR3 is made up of 13 amino acids. From germline, CDR1 is DFQATT and CDR2 SNEGSKA (reference sequence). CDR3 residues: CSASQSSGCEQYF. The CDR3 DNA reads as TGCAGTGCTAGTCAGTCTAGCGGGTGCGAGCAGTACTTC.

The sample holds many counts of this clonotype. The gene calls are TRBV29-1 and TRBJ2-7; D might be TRBD2 (6 bases). There are 14 residues in the CDR3. The ends were cut back, 6 bases at V and 5 bases at J, with 20 bases in the middle. Germline CDR1 and CDR2: SQVTM and ANQGSEA. CDR3 DNA: TGCAGCGTCGCCGGGACTTCAAGCTATAACGAGCAGTACTTC. It specifies CSVAGTSSYNEQYF.

Many counts were recorded for this clonotype. The gene calls are TRBV5-1 and TRBJ2-3; 10 bases match TRBD2. With V trimmed by 6 bases and J by 4 bases, 5 bases remained unmatched. The CDR3 totals 14 residues. The germline V gene has CDR1 SGHRS and CDR2 YFSETQ. The CDR3 protein is CASKSSGGSDTQYF. The CDR3, as DNA: TGCGCCAGCAAGTCTAGCGGGGGTTCAGATACGCAGTATTTT.

Details on this clonotype: The junction does not match germline at one end; this may be a read error. The chain links TRBV4-1 to TRBJ1-5; D is ambiguous. CDR1 MGHRA and CDR2 YSYEKL come from the germline V gene. The CDR3 loop spans 18 amino acids. CDR3 amino acids: CASSQDPEDGYSYQPQHF. The CDR3 nucleotides read TGCGCCAGCAGCCAAGATCCTGAGGACGGATATAGCTATCAGCCCCAGCATTTT.